These 21 T cell receptor beta chains originate from one sample sequenced in a study of blood T cell repertoires in COVID-19 (dated by TCRdb to the early 2020s). The library was produced with the immunoSEQ multiplex PCR assay. TCRdb limited this immuneACCESS table to in-frame rearrangements with V and J called. A share of clones is missing; checked studies link under half to unresolved V genes, and the rest is unexplained. The sample contains approximately 240,000 clones, about 83% of them found a single time. The top ten clones comprise around 1.3% of the sample. The sequenced sample consisted of peripheral blood. Every receptor here comes from a woman younger than 45 with COVID-19, enrolled during active disease.

As for this clone: Other DNA sequences in the same sample also yield this CDR3. The CDR3 loop reads CATSRDLYEQYF. CDR3 bases: TGTGCCACCAGCAGAGATCTATACGAGCAGTACTTC. This chain joins TRBV15 and TRBJ2-7, with D uncertain. V was trimmed by 0 bases and J by 4 bases, leaving 4 bases between them. CDR1 is LNHNV, CDR2 YYDKDF, per germline (reference sequence). The CDR3 runs 12 residues. The entire variable domain, with the rest obtained from reference TRBV15 and TRBJ2-7, is as follows: DAMVIQNPRYQVTQFGKPVTLSCSQTLNHNVMYWYQQKSSQAPKLLFHYYDKDFNNEADTPDNFQSRRPNTSFCFLDIRSPGLGDTAMYLCATSRDLYEQYFGPGTRLTVT.

The chain combines TRBV7-8 with TRBJ2-1, with TRBD1 matching over 7 bases. V lost 5 bases to trimming and J lost 4 bases; unmatched junction nucleotides: 8. Germline V gives CDR1 SGHVS, CDR2 FQNEAQ. The CDR3 covers 15 residues. The CDR3 DNA reads as TGTGCCAGCAGCGCCCGGGACAGTCCATACAATGAGCAGTTCTTC. Translated: CASSARDSPYNEQFF.

The J gene is TRBJ2-7, the V gene TRBV14, with 8 bases aligning to TRBD2. Germline V lookup: CDR1 SGHDN, CDR2 FVKESK. CDR3 length: 14 residues. After removal of 11 bases from V and 3 bases from J, the junction contained 12 bases not matched to a gene. The CDR3 protein is CAVQRREALYEQYF. In DNA, the CDR3 is TGTGCCGTACAGCGGCGGGAGGCCCTCTACGAGCAGTACTTC.

The chain employs TRBV4-3 and TRBJ2-1, with D possibly TRBD2 on 6 matching bases. CDR3 length equals 13 residues. The V end lost 8 bases, the J end lost 5 bases, and 13 bases lay between the germline ends. Per the germline V gene, CDR1 is LGHNA and CDR2 is YSLEER. CDR3 sequence: CASGTSLHNEQFF. The CDR3 DNA follows: TGCGCCAGCGGTACTAGCTTACACAATGAGCAGTTCTTC.

The chain joins TRBV5-6 to TRBJ1-1, with TRBD1 matching 11 bases. CDR1 is SGHDT and CDR2 is YYEEEE in the germline V gene. J was trimmed by 5 bases and V by 3 bases; bases with no gene match: 12. The CDR3 has 17 residues. This chain's CDR3 is CASSSGTGGLVRTEAFF. The CDR3 nucleotides are TGTGCCAGCAGCTCCGGGACAGGGGGTTTGGTACGAACTGAAGCTTTCTTT.

The V and J genes are TRBV5-1 and TRBJ2-2, with TRBD1 identical over 8 bases. The CDR3 has 15 amino acids. Germline CDR1 is SGHRS and CDR2 is YFSETQ. V shed 1 base, J shed 6 bases, and the junction held 5 bases outside the gene matches. The CDR3 DNA sequence: TGCGCCAGCAGCTTGCACAGGGGGGAGGCCGGGGAGCTGTTTTTT. This translates into CASSLHRGEAGELFF.

The rearrangement links TRBV11-2 to TRBJ2-1, with 7 bases lining up with TRBD2. The CDR3 consists of 14 residues. From germline, CDR1 is SGHAT and CDR2 FQNNGV. Losses at the gene ends were 0 bases for V and 9 bases for J; bases not matched to a gene: 5. CDR3 amino acids: CASSLDRGVGEQFF. CDR3 nucleotides: TGTGCCAGCAGCTTAGATCGGGGGGTCGGTGAGCAGTTCTTC.

This chain uses TRBV2 with TRBJ1-5; TRBD1 matches 8 bases. This CDR3 comprises 14 residues. The V gene end was trimmed by 5 bases and the J gene end by 7 bases; junction bases not matched to a gene: 7. Germline V gene lookup returns CDR1 SNHLY and CDR2 FYNNEI. The CDR3 coding sequence is TGTGCCAGCAGTTCCGGGACAGGATACCAGCCCCAGCATTTT. It translates to CASSSGTGYQPQHF.

The V call is TRBV10-3, the J call TRBJ2-7; no clear D gene. The germline CDR1 and CDR2 sequences are ENHRY and SYGVKD. CDR3 length: 15 amino acids. V was cut by 2 bases and J by 1 base, with 12 bases left in between. CDR3 in amino acids: CAISEMVSKSYEQYF. DNA for the CDR3: TGTGCCATCAGTGAGATGGTGAGCAAATCCTACGAGCAGTACTTC.

CDR3 coding DNA: TGTGCCAGCAGTTTAAGTTCTAGCGGGACCTCTGGGGAGCAGTACTTC. It translates to CASSLSSSGTSGEQYF. The chain employs TRBV27 and TRBJ2-7, with 9 bases lining up with TRBD2. The germline CDR1 and CDR2 sequences are MNHEY and SMNVEV (reference sequence). V gave up 2 bases and J gave up 7 bases; unmatched junction bases: 12. The CDR3 sequence is 16 residues long.

The chain carries TRBV19 and TRBJ2-5; D is possibly TRBD1 (5 bases). CDR1 is LNHDA, CDR2 SQIVND, per germline (reference sequence). V gave up 3 bases and J gave up 4 bases, with 18 bases separating them. This CDR3 region has 16 residues. Here the CDR3 DNA reads TGTGCCAGTAGTATCGTAAGCAGCGTTAGGGGAGAGACCCAGTACTTC. Its translation: CASSIVSSVRGETQYF.

This rearrangement joins TRBV9 to TRBJ2-3; the D gene is possibly TRBD2 (6 bases). CDR1 is SGDLS, CDR2 YYNGEE, per germline. Trimming left V 4 bases short and J 0 bases short, with 21 bases between. The CDR3 spans 18 residues. In DNA, the CDR3 is TGTGCCAGCAGCCCCCACCCAGGAGGGGCTCTGAGCACAGATACGCAGTATTTT. Its protein is CASSPHPGGALSTDTQYF.

The chain links TRBV6-5 to TRBJ2-3, with D perhaps matching TRBD1 (5 bases). V was trimmed by 6 bases and J by 3 bases, leaving 16 bases between them. The germline V gene encodes CDR1 MNHEY and CDR2 SVGAGI. The CDR3 totals 15 residues. The CDR3 loop reads CASRLSEDSTDTQYF. The CDR3 nucleotides are TGTGCCAGCAGATTGTCGGAAGACAGTACAGATACGCAGTATTTT.

This clone was observed once. For the CDR3, the DNA is TGCGCCAGCAGCGATAGCCTAGCGGGGGACCCGCAGTATTTT. Its translation is CASSDSLAGDPQYF. V gene TRBV4-3 combines with J gene TRBJ2-3; TRBD2 agrees at 10 bases. J was trimmed by 10 bases and V by 5 bases; bases with no gene match: 9. The CDR3 extends over 14 amino acids. CDR1 is LGHNA, CDR2 YSLEER, per germline.

This clone was detected only a few times. V is TRBV30 and J is TRBJ1-5, with 8 bases aligning to TRBD1. Looked up from germline, CDR1 is GTSNPN and CDR2 is SVGIG (reference sequence). V shed 4 bases and J 5 bases; nucleotides not matched to a gene: 10. The CDR3 runs 15 residues. As DNA, the CDR3 is TGTGCCTGGACCCCGACAGGGGATTGGGATCAGCCCCAGCATTTT. It yields the protein CAWTPTGDWDQPQHF.

The chain carries TRBV9 and TRBJ2-2; 11 nucleotides line up with TRBD2. There are 20 residues in the CDR3. Germline values: CDR1 SGDLS, CDR2 YYNGEE. The trim removed 0 bases at V and 5 bases at J, leaving 15 bases unmatched. CDR3 in DNA: TGTGCCAGCAGCGTAGTAAGGTCTAGCGGGAGGTCCACGGATACCGGGGAGCTGTTTTTT. Amino acids: CASSVVRSSGRSTDTGELFF.

This clone was seen only a few times. The chain joins TRBV19 to TRBJ2-2, with a possible D match to TRBD1 (6 bases). The germline CDR1 and CDR2 sequences are LNHDA and SQIVND (reference sequence). The germline V and J ends were trimmed by 4 bases and 0 bases, with 12 bases remaining between them. The CDR3 runs to 16 residues. This CDR3 is CASSTGTTSNTGELFF. The CDR3 DNA follows: TGTGCCAGTAGTACTGGGACAACTTCGAACACCGGGGAGCTGTTTTTT.

J is TRBJ1-1 and V is TRBV19; possibly TRBD1 for D (5 bases). The CDR3 length is 19 residues. Germline lookup yields CDR1 LNHDA and CDR2 SQIVND (reference sequence). Trimming shortened V by 1 base and J by 2 bases, and 23 bases separated the two germline ends. DNA of the CDR3: TGTGCCAGTAGTATAGTCAGACCGGACCGACAGTTTCTAAACACTGAAGCTTTCTTT. Encoded protein: CASSIVRPDRQFLNTEAFF.

V usage is TRBV6-2 or TRBV6-3 and J usage is TRBJ2-7; TRBD1 agrees at 7 bases. The CDR3 sequence is 15 residues long. The germline CDR1 and CDR2 sequences are MNHEY and SVGEGT. The V and J ends lost 5 bases and 6 bases, in that order; junction bases with no gene match: 13. CDR3 sequence (DNA): TGTGCCAGCAGTGACCCGACAGGGCTGATTGGCGAGCAGTACTTC. Translating it yields CASSDPTGLIGEQYF.

The gene calls are TRBV5-4 and TRBJ2-7; 9 nucleotides line up with TRBD1. Germline-derived CDR1 and CDR2 are SGHNT and YYREEE (reference sequence). The ends lost 0 bases at V and 6 bases at J; junction bases unmatched: 13. The CDR3 covers 17 residues. For the CDR3, the DNA is TGTGCCAGCAGCTTGGCGGGACAGGGAGGACCCTTTCGCGAGCAGTACTTC. This encodes CASSLAGQGGPFREQYF.

In its sample, this clone was seen a few times. The J gene is TRBJ2-7, the V gene TRBV11-1, with D maybe TRBD1 (6 bases). V gave up 4 bases and J gave up 0 bases, with 13 bases separating them. This CDR3 region has 15 residues. Germline loops: CDR1 SGHAT, CDR2 FQDESV (reference sequence). CDR3 sequence (DNA): TGTGCCAGCAGCTCCACAGGGTTTAGCTCCTACGAGCAGTACTTC. Its translation is CASSSTGFSSYEQYF.